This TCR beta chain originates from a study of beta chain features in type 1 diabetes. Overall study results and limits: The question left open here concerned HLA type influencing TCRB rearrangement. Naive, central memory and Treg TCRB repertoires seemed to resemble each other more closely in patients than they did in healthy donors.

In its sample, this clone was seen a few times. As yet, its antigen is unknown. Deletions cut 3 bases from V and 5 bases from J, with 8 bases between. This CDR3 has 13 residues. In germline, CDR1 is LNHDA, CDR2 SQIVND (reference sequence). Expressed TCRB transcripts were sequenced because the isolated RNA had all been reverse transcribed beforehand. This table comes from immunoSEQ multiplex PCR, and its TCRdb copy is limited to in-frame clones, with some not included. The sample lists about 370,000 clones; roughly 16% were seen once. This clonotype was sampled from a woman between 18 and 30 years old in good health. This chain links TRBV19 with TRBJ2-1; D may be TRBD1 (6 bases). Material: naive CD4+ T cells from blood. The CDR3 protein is CASSIQGNNEQFF. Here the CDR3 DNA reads TGTGCCAGTAGTATTCAGGGGAACAATGAGCAGTTCTTC.